This T cell receptor beta chain was sequenced for a study of response to subunit inactivated influenza vaccine. CDR3 length: 16 residues. The V gene end was trimmed by 3 bases and the J gene end by 6 bases; junction bases not matched to a gene: 9. MiXCR, applied by TCRdb to the RT-PCR reads, yields one record per CDR3 protein. The sample has more than 500,000 distinct CDR3 sequences, approximately 10% seen once. This sample also belongs to another study, concerning T cells expressing NK-cell markers. Per that study: Synthesis of TCR beta cDNA relied on 5'RACE template switching carrying UMIs.

The material sequenced was PBMCs from blood, taken on the day of vaccination. The sequence came from a man between 50 and 59 years old who received an inactivated influenza vaccine. This chain connects TRBV12-3 or TRBV12-4 to TRBJ2-5; 11 nucleotides match TRBD2. The DNA for the CDR3 is TGTGCCAGCAGTTTCAGCCTAGCGGGAGGAGGAAAGACCCAGTACTTC. Residues: CASSFSLAGGGKTQYF.